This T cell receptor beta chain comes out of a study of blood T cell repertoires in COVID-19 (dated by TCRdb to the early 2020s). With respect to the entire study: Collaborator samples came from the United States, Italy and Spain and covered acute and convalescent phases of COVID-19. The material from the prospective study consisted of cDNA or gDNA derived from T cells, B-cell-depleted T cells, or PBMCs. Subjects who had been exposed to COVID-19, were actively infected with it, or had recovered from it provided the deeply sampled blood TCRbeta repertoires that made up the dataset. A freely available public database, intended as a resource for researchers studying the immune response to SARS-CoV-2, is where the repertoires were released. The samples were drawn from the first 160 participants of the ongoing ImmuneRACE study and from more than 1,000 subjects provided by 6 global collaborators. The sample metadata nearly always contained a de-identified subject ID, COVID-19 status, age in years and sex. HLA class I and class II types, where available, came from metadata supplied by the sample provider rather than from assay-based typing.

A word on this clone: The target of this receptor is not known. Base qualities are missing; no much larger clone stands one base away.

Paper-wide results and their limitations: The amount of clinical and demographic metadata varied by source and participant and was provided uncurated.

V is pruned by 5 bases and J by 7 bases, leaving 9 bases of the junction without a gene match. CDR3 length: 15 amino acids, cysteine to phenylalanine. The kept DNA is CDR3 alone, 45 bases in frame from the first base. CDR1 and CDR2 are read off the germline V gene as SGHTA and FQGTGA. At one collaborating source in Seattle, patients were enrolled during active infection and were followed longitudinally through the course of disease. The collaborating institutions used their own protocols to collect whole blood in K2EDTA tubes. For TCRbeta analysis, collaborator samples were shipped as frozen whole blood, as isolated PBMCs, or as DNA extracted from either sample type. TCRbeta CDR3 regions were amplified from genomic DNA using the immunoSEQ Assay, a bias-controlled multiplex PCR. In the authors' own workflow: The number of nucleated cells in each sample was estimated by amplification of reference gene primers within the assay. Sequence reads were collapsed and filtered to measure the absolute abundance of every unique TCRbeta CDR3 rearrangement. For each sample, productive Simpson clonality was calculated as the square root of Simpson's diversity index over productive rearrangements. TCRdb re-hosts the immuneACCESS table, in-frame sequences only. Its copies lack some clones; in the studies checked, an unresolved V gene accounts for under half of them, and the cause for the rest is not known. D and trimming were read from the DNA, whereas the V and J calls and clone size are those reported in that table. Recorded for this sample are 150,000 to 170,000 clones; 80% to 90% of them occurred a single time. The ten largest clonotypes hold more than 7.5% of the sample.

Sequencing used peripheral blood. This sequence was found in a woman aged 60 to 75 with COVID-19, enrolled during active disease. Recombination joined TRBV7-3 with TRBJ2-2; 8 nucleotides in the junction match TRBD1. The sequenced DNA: TGTGCCAGCAGCCCCCGCAGGGGGCAGAGCGGGGAGCTGTTTTTT. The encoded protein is CASSPRRGQSGELFF.